This TCR beta chain was found in a study of blood T cells in healthy people across ages. This clonotype has just a few counts. Antigen specificity is unknown. General study points: It was the long-lived donors that had more naive CD4+ cells and higher diversity than aged donors.

Each donor's blood draw was roughly 10 milliliters of peripheral blood. PBMCs were isolated at a quantity of at least 6 million per sample. The germline V gene has CDR1 SGHRS and CDR2 YFSETQ. V dropped 2 bases and J dropped 2; count of bases not matched to a gene: 5. The CDR3 consists of 15 residues. With a J-beta primer mix and a sample-barcoded 5' primer, a second PCR ran about 7 to 12 cycles. From the 5' RACE reads, TCRdb called clonotypes with MiXCR, one entry per CDR3 protein. The sample lists 750,000 to 950,000 distinct CDR3 sequences; 25% to 35% were seen once. A further study also used this sample, focusing on T cells of mothers and their children.

The source is a woman between 40 and 55 years old in good health. The sequenced sample consisted of blood. The chain couples TRBV5-1 to TRBJ2-5, with 8 bases identical to TRBD2. This CDR3 is CASSFPSGLQETQYF. For the CDR3, the DNA is TGCGCCAGCAGCTTCCCTAGCGGGTTACAAGAGACCCAGTACTTC.